The 25 T cell receptor beta chains given below trace back to one sample, sequenced in a study of T cell repertoires in cytomegalovirus infection. Each CDR3 protein is one row after TCRdb ran MiXCR on the reads. The table includes fewer than 250,000 distinct CDR3 sequences, roughly 12% detected once. Sequenced input: PBMCs. Receptor source: a human donor in good health (CMV status not recorded). Some clones in this sample may be carry-over from other donors' samples.

This clonotype was detected a few times. The genes are TRBV11-3 and TRBJ1-1; no clear D gene. Trimming stripped 5 bases from V and 6 bases from J, with 13 bases between. Germline CDR1 and CDR2: SGHNT and YENEEA. The CDR3 extends over 13 amino acids. The CDR3: CASSRGPTSEAFF. The DNA for the CDR3 is TGTGCCAGCAGCCGAGGGCCGACTTCTGAAGCTTTCTTT.

The sample holds many counts of this clonotype. The chain has TRBV6-2 or TRBV6-3 and TRBJ2-3; the match to TRBD2 covers 7 bases. Germline assignment: CDR1 MNHEY and CDR2 SVGEGT. There are 15 residues in the CDR3. Germline trimming cut 4 bases from V and 2 bases from J; bases unmatched to any gene: 6. The CDR3 DNA reads as TGTGCCAGCAGTTTTACCGGGGGGTTCACAGATACGCAGTATTTT. This gives the protein CASSFTGGFTDTQYF.

This clonotype was seen at least ten times. V gene TRBV7-2 combines with J gene TRBJ1-2; possibly TRBD1 for D (5 bases). This CDR3 region has 16 residues. Trimming removed 7 bases at V and 2 bases at J, with 20 bases between. Germline CDR1 and CDR2: SGHTA and FQGNSA. In DNA form, the CDR3 reads TGTGCCAGCACCCCCATGGGGGGTTCCTTGAACTATGGCTACACCTTC. Protein product: CASTPMGGSLNYGYTF.

This clonotype was seen more than once but under ten times. This CDR3 reads CASSLRGAGGNTQYF. CDR3 sequence (DNA): TGTGCCAGCAGCTTGAGAGGGGCGGGGGGAAATACGCAGTATTTT. The V gene is TRBV11-2, the J gene TRBJ2-3, with 8 positions matching TRBD2. V shed 3 bases, J shed 7 bases, and the junction held 9 bases outside the gene matches. CDR3 length equals 15 residues. Per germline, CDR1 SGHAT and CDR2 FQNNGV.

V usage is TRBV11-2 and J usage is TRBJ1-3; unclear D gene. Germline values: CDR1 SGHAT, CDR2 FQNNGV. The ends were cut back, 3 bases at V and 2 bases at J, with 14 bases in the middle. The CDR3 sequence is 16 residues long. The CDR3 loop is CASSFVTQGTGNTIYF. The DNA of the CDR3 is TGTGCCAGCAGCTTTGTTACACAAGGCACTGGAAACACCATATATTTT.

In its sample, this clonotype was seen many times. The chain is built from TRBV2 and TRBJ2-1; tentative D call: TRBD1 (6 bases). V gave up 6 bases and J gave up 0 bases, with 27 bases separating them. Germline loops: CDR1 SNHLY, CDR2 FYNNEI. The CDR3 length is 20 residues. The CDR3 bases are TGTGCCAGCAGCTCGTTCCAGGGCGGCACTGGGGGCGGCTCCTACAATGAGCAGTTCTTC. Amino acid sequence: CASSSFQGGTGGGSYNEQFF.

This clonotype has a count of ten or more. V gene TRBV7-8 combines with J gene TRBJ2-7; D unclear. The length of the CDR3 is 14 residues. Germline V gives CDR1 SGHVS, CDR2 FQNEAQ. V lost 0 bases, J lost 0 bases, and 6 bases lay in between. The DNA of the CDR3 is TGTGCCAGCAGCTTAGCGCCCGGCTCCTACGAGCAGTACTTC. It is translated as CASSLAPGSYEQYF.

The V call is TRBV3-1, the J call TRBJ2-3; 8 bases line up with TRBD2. The CDR3 runs to 17 residues. Germline loops: CDR1 LGHDT, CDR2 YNNKEL (reference sequence). Unmatched junction bases numbered 11, after V lost 0 bases and J lost 6 bases. CDR3 in DNA: TGTGCCAGCAGCCAAGACCTGGGGCGGGGGGAAAAGGATACGCAGTATTTT. This gives the protein CASSQDLGRGEKDTQYF.

This clonotype was found many times. The genes are TRBV19 and TRBJ2-5; D is possibly TRBD1 (5 bases). Trimming took 3 bases from V and 5 from J, leaving 13 bases between them. This CDR3 is 14 amino acids long. Germline CDR1 LNHDA, CDR2 SQIVND (reference sequence). Here the CDR3 DNA reads TGTGCCAGTAGTATGGGGCCGGCTCAGGAGACCCAGTACTTC. It specifies CASSMGPAQETQYF.

This clonotype was recorded at least ten times. The rearrangement links TRBV7-2 to TRBJ2-7; the D gene is possibly TRBD2 (5 bases). Between the trimmed V and J ends, which lost 1 base and 9 bases, there was a span of 10 bases. Germline loops: CDR1 SGHTA, CDR2 FQGNSA. The CDR3 has 12 amino acids. For the CDR3, the DNA is TGTGCCAGCAGCTTAGGACCGGGATTGCAGTACTTC. Amino acid sequence: CASSLGPGLQYF. Full variable domain (outside the CDR3, taken from reference TRBV7-2 and TRBJ2-7): GAGVSQSPSNKVTEKGKDVELRCDPISGHTALYWYRQSLGQGLEFLIYFQGNSAPDKSGLPSDRFSAERTGGSVSTLTIQRTQQEDSAVYLCASSLGPGLQYFGPGTRLTVT.

This clonotype has a handful of counts. The chain carries TRBV20-1 and TRBJ2-5; D is possibly TRBD1 (8 bases). CDR1 is DFQATT and CDR2 is SNEGSKA in the germline V gene (reference sequence). Trimming cost V 3 bases and J 5 bases, with 28 bases left between them. This CDR3 is built from 18 residues. CDR3 sequence reads: CSASSDQGAGGSVETQYF. For the CDR3, the DNA is TGCAGTGCTAGTTCCGACCAGGGGGCTGGCGGGAGCGTGGAGACCCAGTACTTC.

This clonotype was observed many times. This sequence joins TRBV7-2 and TRBJ1-1, with 7 bases identical to TRBD1. After removal of 2 bases from V and 3 bases from J, the junction contained 3 bases not matched to a gene. The CDR3 runs 14 residues. CDR1 and CDR2 from the germline V gene are SGHTA and FQGNSA. The CDR3 protein is CASSLSRGDTEAFF. CDR3 DNA: TGTGCCAGCAGCTTAAGCAGGGGGGACACTGAAGCTTTCTTT.

Ten or more counts support this clonotype. The gene calls are TRBV28 and TRBJ2-1; D unresolved. Germline V gene data show CDR1 as MDHEN and CDR2 as SYDVKM. Trimming took 5 bases from V and 1 from J, leaving 9 bases between them. The CDR3 loop spans 14 amino acids. CDR3 sequence (DNA): TGTGCCAGCAGTCCCTCTGGTTCCTACAATGAGCAGTTCTTC. This gives the protein CASSPSGSYNEQFF.

This clonotype was found many times. The chain links TRBV7-9 to TRBJ2-1; TRBD1 agrees at 7 bases. The germline CDR1 and CDR2 sequences are SEHNR and FQNEAQ (reference sequence). The length of the CDR3 is 15 residues. With 5 bases clipped from V and 4 bases from J, the junction kept 8 bases outside the gene matches. The CDR3 DNA follows: TGTGCCAGCAGCCCCGGACAGGATGGATACAATGAGCAGTTCTTC. Translating gives CASSPGQDGYNEQFF.

The rearrangement joins TRBV19 to TRBJ2-5, with D possibly TRBD2 on 6 matching bases. Trimming shortened V by 6 bases and J by 5 bases, and 10 bases separated the two germline ends. The CDR3 spans 12 residues. CDR1 and CDR2 (germline): LNHDA, SQIVND (reference sequence). CDR3 sequence (DNA): TGTGCCAGTAGCACCGCGGGGGAGACCCAGTACTTC. Its protein is CASSTAGETQYF.

CDR3 amino acids: CSAEPGGNTEAFF. CDR3 bases: TGCAGCGCCGAGCCCGGGGGCAACACTGAAGCTTTCTTT. The chain combines TRBV29-1 with TRBJ1-1, with D perhaps matching TRBD1 (6 bases). CDR1 SQVTM and CDR2 ANQGSEA come from the germline V gene. V dropped 7 bases and J dropped 2 bases, with 14 bases sitting between them. CDR3 length: 13 amino acids.

This clonotype was found many times. The V gene is TRBV7-9, the J gene TRBJ2-7; unclear D gene. The CDR3 totals 15 residues. Germline V gives CDR1 SEHNR, CDR2 FQNEAQ (reference sequence). Between the trimmed V and J ends, which lost 3 bases and 7 bases, there was a span of 19 bases. The CDR3 region has the DNA TGTGCCAGCAGCTTTTATAATACGGCGGTACGGGAGCAGTACTTC. It is translated as CASSFYNTAVREQYF.

This clonotype occurred many times. For the CDR3, the DNA is TGTGCCAGCAGCTTAACCGCGGGGGGGCGAAATACGCAGTATTTT. This sequence encodes CASSLTAGGRNTQYF. The gene calls are TRBV7-2 and TRBJ2-3; 9 bases map to TRBD2. After removal of 2 bases from V and 7 bases from J, the junction contained 7 bases not matched to a gene. Germline assignment: CDR1 SGHTA and CDR2 FQGNSA. There are 15 residues in the CDR3.

This clonotype was seen at least ten times. V is TRBV7-2 and J is TRBJ2-1; 9 nucleotides align to TRBD2. The CDR3 has 18 residues. Germline V gives CDR1 SGHTA, CDR2 FQGNSA. Trimming at V came to 1 base and at J to 2 bases, leaving 9 bases not matched to a gene. CDR3 in amino acids: CASSLGAGGPKTYNEQFF. DNA for the CDR3: TGTGCCAGCAGCTTAGGTGCGGGAGGGCCGAAGACCTACAATGAGCAGTTCTTC.

The table lists this clonotype with many counts. This chain joins TRBV12-3 or TRBV12-4 and TRBJ1-5, with a tentative D call TRBD1 (6 bases). Trimming removed 3 bases at V and 0 bases at J, with 12 bases between. The CDR3 totals 16 residues. CDR3 in amino acids: CASSLTTGRSNQPQHF. DNA of the CDR3: TGTGCCAGCAGTTTGACCACAGGGCGTAGCAATCAGCCCCAGCATTTT.

This clonotype was detected ten times or more. The chain links TRBV6-2 or TRBV6-3 to TRBJ2-7, with TRBD2 identical over 7 bases. The CDR3 spans 16 residues. The V and J ends lost 5 bases and 3 bases, in that order; junction bases with no gene match: 13. Per germline, CDR1 MNHEY and CDR2 SVGEGT. This CDR3 is CASSGFEAGKNYEQYF. Written as DNA, the CDR3 is TGTGCCAGCAGTGGTTTCGAAGCGGGAAAGAACTACGAGCAGTACTTC.

The chain links TRBV3-1 to TRBJ2-7; D unclear. The V end was cut by 1 base, the J end by 4 bases, with 8 bases between. The CDR3 runs to 13 residues. The V gene's germline CDR1 is LGHDT and CDR2 YNNKEL (reference sequence). The CDR3 loop is CASSQGSLYEQYF. The CDR3 region has the DNA TGTGCCAGCAGCCAAGGGAGTTTGTACGAGCAGTACTTC.

This clonotype was observed at least ten times. The chain employs TRBV7-9 and TRBJ2-5, with 7 bases that match TRBD1. CDR1 SEHNR and CDR2 FQNEAQ come from the germline V gene (reference sequence). CDR3 length: 14 amino acids. V shed 6 bases and J 1 base; nucleotides not matched to a gene: 5. The CDR3 sequence is CASSYGQAQETQYF. CDR3 DNA sequence: TGTGCCAGCAGTTATGGACAGGCCCAAGAGACCCAGTACTTC.

The chain recombines TRBV4-3 with TRBJ1-2; D gene unclear. This CDR3 has 14 amino acids. CDR1 LGHNA and CDR2 YSLEER come from the germline V gene. Trimming removed 0 bases at V and 7 bases at J, with 12 bases between. CDR3: CASSQDPGLSGYTF. CDR3 DNA sequence: TGCGCCAGCAGCCAAGATCCGGGTTTGAGTGGCTACACCTTC.

This clonotype was seen only once. With a much larger clone just one base away, this may be a read error. The CDR3 reads CASTIPPGNTEAYF. The DNA for the CDR3 is TGTGCCAGTACCATCCCCCCGGGGAACACTGAAGCTTACTTT. This chain links TRBV19 with TRBJ1-1; D is unclear. CDR1 is LNHDA, CDR2 SQIVND, per germline (reference sequence). The CDR3 is 14 amino acids.